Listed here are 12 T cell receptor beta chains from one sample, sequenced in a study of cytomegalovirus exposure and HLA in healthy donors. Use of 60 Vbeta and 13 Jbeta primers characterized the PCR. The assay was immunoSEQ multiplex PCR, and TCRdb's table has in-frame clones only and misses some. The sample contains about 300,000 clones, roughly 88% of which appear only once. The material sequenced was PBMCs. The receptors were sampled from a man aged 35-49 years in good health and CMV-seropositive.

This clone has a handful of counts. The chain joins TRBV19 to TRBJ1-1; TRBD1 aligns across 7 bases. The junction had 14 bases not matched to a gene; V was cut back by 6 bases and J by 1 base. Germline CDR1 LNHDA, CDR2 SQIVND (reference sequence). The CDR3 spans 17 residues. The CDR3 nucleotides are TGTGCCAGTAGATCCGGCCCCCGTTGGACAGGGAACACTGAAGCTTTCTTT. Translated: CASRSGPRWTGNTEAFF.

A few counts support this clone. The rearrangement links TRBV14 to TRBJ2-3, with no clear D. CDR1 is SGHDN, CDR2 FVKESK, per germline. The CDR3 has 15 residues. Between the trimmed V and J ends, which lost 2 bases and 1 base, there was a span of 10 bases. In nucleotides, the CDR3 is TGTGCCAGCAGCCAACAGGCAGGCCGCACAGATACGCAGTATTTT. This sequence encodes CASSQQAGRTDTQYF.

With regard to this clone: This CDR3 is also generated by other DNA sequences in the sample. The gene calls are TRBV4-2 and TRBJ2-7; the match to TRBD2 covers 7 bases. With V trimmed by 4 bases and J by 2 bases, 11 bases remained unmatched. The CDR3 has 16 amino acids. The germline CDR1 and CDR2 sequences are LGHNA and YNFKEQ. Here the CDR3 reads CASSPEVPGLTYEQYF. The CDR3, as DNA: TGTGCCAGCAGCCCTGAGGTCCCGGGACTAACCTACGAGCAGTACTTC.

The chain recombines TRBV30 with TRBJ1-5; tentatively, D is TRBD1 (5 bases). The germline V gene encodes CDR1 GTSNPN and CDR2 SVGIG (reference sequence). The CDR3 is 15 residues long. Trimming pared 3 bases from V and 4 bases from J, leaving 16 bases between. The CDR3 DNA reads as TGTGCCTGGAGCGGACAAAGGATTTCGAATCAGCCCCAGCATTTT. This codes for CAWSGQRISNQPQHF. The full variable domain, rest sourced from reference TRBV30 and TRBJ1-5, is SQTIHQWPATLVQPVGSPLSLECTVEGTSNPNLYWYRQAAGRGLQLLFYSVGIGQISSEVPQNLSASRPQDRQFILSSKKLLLSDSGFYLCAWSGQRISNQPQHFGDGTRLSIL.

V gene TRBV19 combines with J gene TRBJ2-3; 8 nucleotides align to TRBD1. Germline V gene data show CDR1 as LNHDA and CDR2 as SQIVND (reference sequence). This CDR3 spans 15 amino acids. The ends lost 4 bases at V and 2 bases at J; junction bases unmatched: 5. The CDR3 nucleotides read TGTGCCAGTAGTAGGGCGACAGGGGCCACAGATACGCAGTATTTT. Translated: CASSRATGATDTQYF.

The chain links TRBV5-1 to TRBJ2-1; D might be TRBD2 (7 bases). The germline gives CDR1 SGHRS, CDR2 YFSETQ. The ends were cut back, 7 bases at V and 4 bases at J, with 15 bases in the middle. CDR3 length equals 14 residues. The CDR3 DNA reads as TGCGCCAGCGGGGAGGGGGGGCCTTACAATGAGCAGTTCTTC. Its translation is CASGEGGPYNEQFF.

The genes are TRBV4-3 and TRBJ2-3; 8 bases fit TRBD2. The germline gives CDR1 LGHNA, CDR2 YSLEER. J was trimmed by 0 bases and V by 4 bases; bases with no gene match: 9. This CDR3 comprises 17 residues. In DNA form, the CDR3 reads TGCGCCAGCAGCCTGGCGGGAGGCCCGAAGAGCACAGATACGCAGTATTTT. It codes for CASSLAGGPKSTDTQYF.

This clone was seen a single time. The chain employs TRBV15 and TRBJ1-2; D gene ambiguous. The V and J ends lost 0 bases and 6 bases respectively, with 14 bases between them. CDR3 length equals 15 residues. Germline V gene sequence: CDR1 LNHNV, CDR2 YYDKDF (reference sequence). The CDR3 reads CATSRDEGPADGYTF. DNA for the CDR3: TGTGCCACCAGCAGAGATGAGGGCCCAGCAGATGGCTACACCTTC.

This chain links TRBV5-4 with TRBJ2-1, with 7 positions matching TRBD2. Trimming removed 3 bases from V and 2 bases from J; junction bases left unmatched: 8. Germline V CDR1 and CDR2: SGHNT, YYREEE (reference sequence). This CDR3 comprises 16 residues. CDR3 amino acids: CASSWGGRGAYNEQFF. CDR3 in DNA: TGTGCCAGCAGCTGGGGGGGGAGGGGCGCCTACAATGAGCAGTTCTTC. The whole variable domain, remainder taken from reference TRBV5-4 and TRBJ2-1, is ETGVTQSPTHLIKTRGQQVTLRCSSQSGHNTVSWYQQALGQGPQFIFQYYREEENGRGNFPPRFSGLQFPNYSSELNVNALELDDSALYLCASSWGGRGAYNEQFFGPGTRLTVL.

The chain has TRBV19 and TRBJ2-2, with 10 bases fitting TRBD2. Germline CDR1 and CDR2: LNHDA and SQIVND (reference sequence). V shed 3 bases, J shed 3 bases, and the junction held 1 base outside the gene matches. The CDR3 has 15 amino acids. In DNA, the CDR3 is TGTGCCAGTAGTATGCTAGCGGGAGACACCGGGGAGCTGTTTTTT. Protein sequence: CASSMLAGDTGELFF. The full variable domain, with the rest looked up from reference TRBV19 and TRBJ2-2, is DGGITQSPKYLFRKEGQNVTLSCEQNLNHDAMYWYRQDPGQGLRLIYYSQIVNDFQKGDIAEGYSVSREKKESFPLTVTSAQKNPTAFYLCASSMLAGDTGELFFGEGSRLTVL.

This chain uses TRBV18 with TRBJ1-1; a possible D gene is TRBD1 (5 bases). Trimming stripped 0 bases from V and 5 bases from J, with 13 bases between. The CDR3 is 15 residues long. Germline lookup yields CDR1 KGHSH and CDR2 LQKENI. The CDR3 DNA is TGTGCCAGCTCACCACCGAGCAGGGTTAATACTGAAGCTTTCTTT. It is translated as CASSPPSRVNTEAFF.

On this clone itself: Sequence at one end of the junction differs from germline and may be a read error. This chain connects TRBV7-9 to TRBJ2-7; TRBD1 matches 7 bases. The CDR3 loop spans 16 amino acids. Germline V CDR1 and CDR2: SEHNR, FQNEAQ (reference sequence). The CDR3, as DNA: TGTTCCAGCAGCCCCCCCAGCCGACAGGGTCTGTACGAGCAGTACTTC. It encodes CSSSPPSRQGLYEQYF.